This T cell receptor beta chain was documented in a study of blood T cell repertoires in COVID-19 (TCRdb year 2020). Turning to the overall study: Collaborator samples came from the United States, Italy and Spain and covered acute and convalescent phases of COVID-19. The repertoires were released in a freely available public database meant as a resource for research on the immune response to SARS-CoV-2. HLA class I and class II types, where available, came from metadata supplied by the sample provider rather than from assay-based typing. The material from the prospective study consisted of cDNA or gDNA derived from T cells, B-cell-depleted T cells, or PBMCs. The sample metadata nearly always contained a de-identified subject ID, COVID-19 status, age in years and sex. Subjects who had been exposed to COVID-19, were actively infected with it, or had recovered from it provided the deeply sampled blood TCRbeta repertoires that made up the dataset. Samples were obtained from the ongoing ImmuneRACE study (first 160 participants) and from over 1,000 subjects provided by 6 global collaborators. Beyond this particular receptor, the publication reports: The quantity of clinical and demographic metadata differed by source and by participant and was supplied without curation.

The CDR3 covers 15 residues, taking in both the cysteine and the phenylalanine. The retained sequence is limited to the CDR3, 45 bases, with the frame set at the first base. Reading the germline V gene gives CDR1 SGHRS and CDR2 YFSETQ. Relative to germline, V is missing 3 bases and J is missing 0 bases, with 4 bases of the junction outside any gene match. Points on this clone: The clone's antigen remains unknown. Base-call qualities are not available, and no considerably larger clone is one nucleotide away.

The immunoSEQ Assay, a bias-controlled multiplex PCR, was used to amplify TCRbeta CDR3 regions from genomic DNA. The authors processed their data as follows. Within the assay, amplification of reference gene primers was used to estimate how many nucleated cells each sample contained. To quantify the absolute abundance of each unique TCRbeta CDR3 rearrangement, sequence reads were collapsed and filtered. For each sample, productive Simpson clonality was calculated as the square root of Simpson's diversity index across productive rearrangements. TCRdb carries this immuneACCESS record with in-frame sequences only. Its versions omit some clonotypes, under half of them owing to an unresolved V gene in the studies checked, with the rest unexplained. That table furnishes V, J and clone size, whereas the DNA furnished D and trimming. The sample data list roughly 270,000 clones, and 70% to 90% of these were observed just once. 9% to 9.5% of the sample rests with the top ten.

Whole blood was collected in K2EDTA tubes by collaborating institutions according to the institutions' own protocols. For TCRbeta analysis, collaborators shipped samples as frozen whole blood, isolated PBMCs, or DNA extracted from either of those sample types. The sequenced material came from peripheral blood. This sequence originates from a man aged 18 to 29 with active or convalescent COVID-19. The rearrangement joined TRBV5-1 to TRBJ2-7; 9 middle bases align to TRBD2. The sequenced DNA: TGCGCCAGCAGCTATTTAGCGGGGGACTCCTACGAGCAGTACTTC. It codes for CASSYLAGDSYEQYF. Extended through the reference TRBV5-1 and TRBJ2-7 proteins, this CDR3 yields the full variable domain: KAGVTQTPRYLIKTRGQQVTLSCSPISGHRSVSWYQQTPGQGLQFLFEYFSETQRNKGNFPGRFSGRQFSNSRSEMNVSTLELGDSALYLCASSYLAGDSYEQYFGPGTRLTVT.